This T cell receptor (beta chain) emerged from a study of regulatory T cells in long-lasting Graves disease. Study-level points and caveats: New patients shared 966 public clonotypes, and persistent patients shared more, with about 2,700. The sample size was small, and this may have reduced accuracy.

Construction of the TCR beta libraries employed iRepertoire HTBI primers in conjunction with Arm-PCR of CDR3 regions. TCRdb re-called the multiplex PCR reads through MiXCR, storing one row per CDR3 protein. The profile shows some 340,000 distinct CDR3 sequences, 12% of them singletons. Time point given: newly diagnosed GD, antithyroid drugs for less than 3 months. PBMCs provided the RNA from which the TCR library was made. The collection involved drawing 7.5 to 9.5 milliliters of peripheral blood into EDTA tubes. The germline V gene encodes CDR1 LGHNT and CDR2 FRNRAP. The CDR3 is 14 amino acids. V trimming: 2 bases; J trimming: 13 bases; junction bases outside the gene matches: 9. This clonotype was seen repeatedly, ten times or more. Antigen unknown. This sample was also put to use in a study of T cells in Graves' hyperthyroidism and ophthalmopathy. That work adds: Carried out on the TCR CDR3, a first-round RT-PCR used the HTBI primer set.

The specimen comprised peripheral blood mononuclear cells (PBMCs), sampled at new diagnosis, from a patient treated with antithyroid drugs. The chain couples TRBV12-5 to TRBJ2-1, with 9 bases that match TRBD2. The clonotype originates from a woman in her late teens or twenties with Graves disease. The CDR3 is CASGLKLGGTSQFF. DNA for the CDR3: TGTGCTAGTGGTTTGAAGCTCGGGGGGACTAGCCAGTTCTTC.